One and the same sample provided the 27 T cell receptor beta chains below, sequenced in a study of PD-1 blockade in classical Hodgkin lymphoma. Every patient experienced relapse after autologous stem cell transplantation, and brentuximab vedotin exposure varied. Profiled with immunoSEQ multiplex PCR; TCRdb holds only in-frame clones, not every one. In the table there are tens of thousands of clones, about two thirds of which are singletons. The material was peripheral blood mononuclear cells (PBMCs), obtained before the second cycle of nivolumab. These receptors were collected from a human donor with classical Hodgkin lymphoma.

In regard to this clone: Other DNA sequences in this specimen translate into the identical CDR3. J is TRBJ2-2 and V is TRBV6-5; D not resolved. With 1 base removed from V and 5 bases from J, the gap between germline ends came to 5 bases. Germline V gives CDR1 MNHEY, CDR2 SVGAGI. CDR3 length equals 13 residues. CDR3 protein: CASSYLVTGELFF. CDR3 in DNA: TGTGCCAGCAGTTACTTGGTGACCGGGGAGCTGTTTTTT.

The CDR3 spells CASSSLGSEQFF. The CDR3, as DNA: TGTGCCAGCAGCTCCCTGGGCAGTGAGCAGTTCTTC. This chain links TRBV7-2 with TRBJ2-1; D remains unclear. This CDR3 has 12 residues. Trimming took off 4 bases at V and 9 bases at J, with 10 bases between the two ends. CDR1 SGHTA and CDR2 FQGNSA come from the germline V gene.

The V and J genes are TRBV28 and TRBJ2-2; either TRBD1 or TRBD2 may supply D (5 bases each). This CDR3 comprises 15 residues. V lost 7 bases and J lost 0, with 12 bases in between. CDR1 is MDHEN, CDR2 SYDVKM, per germline. The CDR3 bases are TGTGCCAGCACCTTTGGGGGACCGAACACCGGGGAGCTGTTTTTT. This codes for CASTFGGPNTGELFF.

V gene TRBV11-1 combines with J gene TRBJ1-1; D not certain. Germline CDR1 reads SGHAT; CDR2 reads FQDESV (reference sequence). Trimming removed 1 base at V and 1 base at J, with 4 bases between. The CDR3 totals 13 residues. The CDR3 DNA is TGTGCCAGCAGCTTAGGTGCGAACACTGAAGCTTTCTTT. As protein: CASSLGANTEAFF.

This clone has just one count. This sequence joins TRBV29-1 and TRBJ1-2; no definite D call. The CDR3 has 14 residues. The germline gives CDR1 SQVTM, CDR2 ANQGSEA. Trimming removed 6 bases from V and 2 bases from J, with 16 bases in between. CDR3 sequence: CSVTRGVGNYGYTF. As DNA, the CDR3 is TGCAGCGTAACTCGTGGGGTGGGGAACTATGGCTACACCTTC.

This chain links TRBV27 with TRBJ2-7; D uncertain. Deletions cut 0 bases from V and 7 bases from J, with 10 bases between. The CDR3 loop spans 13 amino acids. Germline lookup yields CDR1 MNHEY and CDR2 SMNVEV (reference sequence). The CDR3 DNA reads as TGTGCCAGCAGTTTATCTCCCCTTTTGGAGCAGTACTTC. It is translated as CASSLSPLLEQYF.

The chain uses TRBV18 and TRBJ1-2; D call uncertain. The CDR3 runs to 15 residues. Trimming cost V 1 base and J 4 bases, with 13 bases left between them. Per the germline V gene, CDR1 is KGHSH and CDR2 is LQKENI. CDR3 loop: CASSPLFNDFYGYTF. In DNA form, the CDR3 reads TGTGCCAGCTCACCACTTTTTAATGACTTCTATGGCTACACCTTC. Drawing the rest from reference TRBV18 and TRBJ1-2, the complete variable domain is NAGVMQNPRHLVRRRGQEARLRCSPMKGHSHVYWYRQLPEEGLKFMVYLQKENIIDESGMPKERFSAEFPKEGPSILRIQQVVRGDSAAYFCASSPLFNDFYGYTFGSGTRLTVV.

The chain uses TRBV5-1 and TRBJ1-4; 7 bases match TRBD1. V gave up 3 bases and J gave up 8 bases; unmatched junction bases: 4. This CDR3 contains 13 residues. The germline gives CDR1 SGHRS, CDR2 YFSETQ. CDR3: CASSSGTEEKLFF. DNA of the CDR3: TGCGCCAGCAGCTCGGGGACAGAGGAAAAACTGTTTTTT.

This chain uses TRBV29-1 with TRBJ2-2; TRBD1 aligns across 8 bases. The V gene end was trimmed by 3 bases and the J gene end by 1 base; junction bases not matched to a gene: 1. The CDR3 extends over 14 amino acids. CDR1 is SQVTM, CDR2 ANQGSEA, per germline. CDR3 sequence (DNA): TGCAGCGTTGACGGGACAGGGAACACCGGGGAGCTGTTTTTT. Its translation: CSVDGTGNTGELFF.

This clone rates as medium-sized. The chain is built from TRBV6-1 and TRBJ2-1; D perhaps matches TRBD2 (6 bases). Per the germline V gene, CDR1 is MNHNS and CDR2 is SASEGT. The CDR3 runs 16 residues. The V and J ends lost 2 bases and 1 base respectively, with 12 bases between them. The DNA for the CDR3 is TGTGCCAGCAGTGAATTGTACGGAGGGTCCTACAATGAGCAGTTCTTC. Residues: CASSELYGGSYNEQFF.

This chain joins TRBV2 and TRBJ1-1, with TRBD1 as a possible D gene (5 bases). The V gene lost 7 bases and the J gene lost 4 bases, with 13 bases spanning the gap. This CDR3 is 13 amino acids long. Germline V lookup: CDR1 SNHLY, CDR2 FYNNEI. The CDR3, as DNA: TGTGCCAGCAAGTACGGGGGTGCCACTGAAGCTTTCTTT. Translation gives CASKYGGATEAFF. The full variable domain, its missing parts supplied by reference TRBV2 and TRBJ1-1, is EPEVTQTPSHQVTQMGQEVILRCVPISNHLYFYWYRQILGQKVEFLVSFYNNEISEKSEIFDDQFSVERPDGSNFTLKIRSTKLEDSAMYFCASKYGGATEAFFGQGTRLTVV.

This chain connects TRBV7-2 to TRBJ2-1; 10 bases are shared with TRBD1. Germline-derived CDR1 and CDR2 are SGHTA and FQGNSA. The CDR3 is made up of 14 amino acids. The V gene end was trimmed by 4 bases and the J gene end by 7 bases; junction bases not matched to a gene: 4. The CDR3 DNA sequence: TGTGCCAGCAGCTGGACAGGGGGAACGAATGAGCAGTTCTTC. Amino acids: CASSWTGGTNEQFF.

V gene TRBV7-8 combines with J gene TRBJ1-4; 8 bases are shared with TRBD1. The germline gives CDR1 SGHVS, CDR2 FQNEAQ. V gave up 2 bases and J gave up 8 bases; unmatched junction bases: 1. The CDR3 sequence is 13 residues long. CDR3 sequence: CASSLRTGEKLFF. For the CDR3, the DNA is TGTGCCAGCAGCTTAAGGACAGGGGAAAAACTGTTTTTT.

This chain connects TRBV27 to TRBJ2-5; a possible D gene is TRBD1 (5 bases). V shed 3 bases and J shed 7 bases, with 12 bases lying between them. The CDR3 has 13 residues. From germline, CDR1 is MNHEY and CDR2 SMNVEV (reference sequence). CDR3 nucleotides: TGTGCCAGCAGTTTCCAGGGTTTAGGGACCCAGTACTTC. As protein: CASSFQGLGTQYF.

This sequence joins TRBV11-2 and TRBJ2-3; D not resolved. Germline lookup yields CDR1 SGHAT and CDR2 FQNNGV. The CDR3 spans 14 residues. V shed 7 bases and J shed 0 bases, with 11 bases lying between them. CDR3 DNA: TGTGCCAGCAAGGAAGGCCCAAGCACAGATACGCAGTATTTT. Residues: CASKEGPSTDTQYF.

The CDR3 sequence is CASSQVGGRARSDTQYF. CDR3 bases: TGTGCCAGCAGCCAAGTAGGGGGCAGGGCAAGATCAGATACGCAGTATTTT. The chain joins TRBV4-2 to TRBJ2-3, with 7 positions matching TRBD1. The CDR3 covers 17 residues. Germline trimming cut 1 base from V and 4 bases from J; bases unmatched to any gene: 11. CDR1 and CDR2 from the germline V gene are LGHNA and YNFKEQ.

The J gene is TRBJ2-7, the V gene TRBV5-1, with D perhaps matching TRBD1 or TRBD2 (5 bases each). CDR1 is SGHRS and CDR2 is YFSETQ in the germline V gene. CDR3 length equals 15 residues. Trimming removed 0 bases at V and 0 bases at J, with 10 bases between. The CDR3 DNA is TGCGCCAGCAGCTTGGGGGGGAGCAGCTCCTACGAGCAGTACTTC. Amino acid sequence: CASSLGGSSSYEQYF. The full variable domain, completed using reference TRBV5-1 and TRBJ2-7, is KAGVTQTPRYLIKTRGQQVTLSCSPISGHRSVSWYQQTPGQGLQFLFEYFSETQRNKGNFPGRFSGRQFSNSRSEMNVSTLELGDSALYLCASSLGGSSSYEQYFGPGTRLTVT.

The chain recombines TRBV9 with TRBJ1-2; D unclear. The CDR3 is 14 amino acids. V lost 0 bases, J lost 0 bases, and 6 bases lay in between. From germline, CDR1 is SGDLS and CDR2 YYNGEE. The CDR3 here is CASSVGYANYGYTF. In DNA form, the CDR3 reads TGTGCCAGCAGCGTAGGATACGCTAACTATGGCTACACCTTC. The full variable domain, its missing parts supplied by reference TRBV9 and TRBJ1-2, is DSGVTQTPKHLITATGQRVTLRCSPRSGDLSVYWYQQSLDQGLQFLIQYYNGEERAKGNILERFSAQQFPDLHSELNLSSLELGDSALYFCASSVGYANYGYTFGSGTRLTVV.

The V call is TRBV6-6, the J call TRBJ1-4; D is unclear. Per the germline V gene, CDR1 is MNHNY and CDR2 is SVGAGI (reference sequence). V lost 4 bases to trimming and J lost 8 bases, with 17 bases between them. The CDR3 has 15 residues. The CDR3 loop is CASSSPGLGKEKLFF. The CDR3 DNA follows: TGTGCCAGCAGTTCGCCGGGTCTTGGCAAAGAAAAACTGTTTTTT.

This sequence joins TRBV7-3 and TRBJ1-1; D gene uncertain. This CDR3 is built from 15 residues. Trimming cost V 1 base and J 3 bases, with 12 bases left between them. The V gene's germline CDR1 is SGHTA and CDR2 FQGTGA. CDR3 nucleotide sequence: TGTGCCAGCAGCTTAAGAGGCGGGTTGGACACTGAAGCTTTCTTT. Its protein is CASSLRGGLDTEAFF.

The V call is TRBV29-1, the J call TRBJ1-1; D is unclear. Germline CDR1 and CDR2: SQVTM and ANQGSEA. Between the trimmed V and J ends, which lost 2 bases and 1 base, there was a span of 14 bases. CDR3 length: 15 amino acids. The CDR3 reads CSVETMWPGNTEAFF. The DNA of the CDR3 is TGCAGCGTTGAAACAATGTGGCCGGGGAACACTGAAGCTTTCTTT.

On this clone: This specimen includes other DNA sequences encoding the same CDR3. This rearrangement joins TRBV28 to TRBJ1-4; the D is unclear. Trimming cost V 2 bases and J 8 bases, with 3 bases left between them. Germline values: CDR1 MDHEN, CDR2 SYDVKM. CDR3 length: 11 amino acids. The chain's CDR3 is CASSLREKLFF. CDR3 DNA: TGTGCCAGCAGTTTAAGGGAAAAACTGTTTTTT.

J is TRBJ2-2 and V is TRBV30; 10 positions match TRBD2. CDR1 and CDR2 (germline): GTSNPN, SVGIG (reference sequence). The junction had 6 bases not matched to a gene; V was cut back by 2 bases and J by 6 bases. CDR3 length: 15 residues. The CDR3 DNA reads as TGTGCCTGGAGTCGTGATAGCGGGAGGTCCGGGGAGCTGTTTTTT. Encoded protein: CAWSRDSGRSGELFF.

The V call is TRBV29-1, the J call TRBJ2-7, with 14 bases that match TRBD2. The CDR3 covers 23 residues. Germline values: CDR1 SQVTM, CDR2 ANQGSEA. Trimming cost V 7 bases and J 7 bases; bases outside gene matches: 36. The CDR3 reads CSANLYSVGSDIHGLAGGLEQYF. The CDR3 DNA is TGCAGCGCAAACCTGTATTCGGTTGGCTCGGACATTCACGGACTAGCGGGAGGACTAGAGCAGTACTTC.

This rearrangement joins TRBV7-8 to TRBJ1-4; D ambiguous. Germline values: CDR1 SGHVS, CDR2 FQNEAQ. V was shortened by 8 bases and J by 8 bases, with 18 bases between the two germline ends. The CDR3 is 14 amino acids. In DNA, the CDR3 is TGTGCCAGCGCAATGGGAGGGCTAGGGGAAAAACTGTTTTTT. Residues: CASAMGGLGEKLFF.

This clone was detected only a few times. CDR3: CASSLSSGAGEQFF. CDR3 DNA: TGTGCCAGCAGCTTGAGTTCGGGGGCCGGGGAGCAGTTCTTC. The rearrangement links TRBV6-5 to TRBJ2-1; D possibly uses TRBD1 or TRBD2 (6 bases each). From germline, CDR1 is MNHEY and CDR2 SVGAGI. The CDR3 sequence is 14 residues long. Trimming took 6 bases from V and 10 from J, leaving 19 bases between them.

This clone was detected only a few times. The chain is built from TRBV27 and TRBJ1-1; no reliable D call. The CDR3 is 15 residues long. Looked up from germline, CDR1 is MNHEY and CDR2 is SMNVEV (reference sequence). Trimming took 2 bases from V and 5 from J, leaving 15 bases between them. The CDR3 coding sequence is TGTGCCAGCAGTTTACGCCCCGGAGGTAGGACTGAAGCTTTCTTT. This translates into CASSLRPGGRTEAFF.